This entry is about one T cell receptor beta chain. This sample stems from a study of blood T cells in healthy people across ages. The total RNA that was extracted per sample amounted to at least 6 micrograms. With a J-beta primer mix and a sample-barcoded 5' primer, a second PCR ran about 7 to 12 cycles. TCRdb recomputed calls from the 5' RACE reads with MiXCR, one row per CDR3 protein. The table shows 450,000 to 700,000 distinct CDR3 sequences, with about 26% occurring only once. Germline loops: CDR1 SNHLY, CDR2 FYNNEI. V dropped 6 bases and J dropped 5; count of bases not matched to a gene: 2. The CDR3 consists of 15 residues.

This sequence originates from a woman aged 70-85 years in good health. The sequencing sample was made of blood. This chain joins TRBV2 and TRBJ2-1; 15 bases match TRBD2. The CDR3: CASSGTSGGNNEQFF. CDR3 in DNA: TGTGCCAGCAGCGGGACTAGCGGGGGGAACAATGAGCAGTTCTTC.